Shown below are 25 T cell receptor beta chains from a single sample sequenced in a study of blood T cell repertoires in COVID-19. Assay used: immunoSEQ multiplex PCR; TCRdb lists only in-frame clones, some missing. This sample yields under 70,000 clones, of which more than 65% are seen a single time; 20% belongs to the top ten. Sequenced material: peripheral blood. These receptors all stem from a woman aged 80 or older with active or convalescent COVID-19.

This clone was counted many times. The CDR3 loop reads CSDNRGDNYGYTF. The CDR3 DNA reads as TGCAGCGATAACAGGGGAGATAACTATGGCTACACCTTC. The chain carries TRBV29-1 and TRBJ1-2; 7 bases line up with TRBD1. J lost 1 base, V lost 7 bases, and 6 bases had no gene match. Germline CDR1 is SQVTM and CDR2 is ANQGSEA. The CDR3 has 13 amino acids.

The rearrangement links TRBV6-5 to TRBJ1-5; D remains unclear. Trimming stripped 0 bases from V and 7 bases from J, with 7 bases between. Germline loops: CDR1 MNHEY, CDR2 SVGAGI. The CDR3 spans 13 residues. The chain's CDR3 is CASSYSMLQPQHF. CDR3 coding DNA: TGTGCCAGCAGTTACTCAATGTTACAGCCCCAGCATTTT.

The chain is built from TRBV7-9 and TRBJ2-5; 8 positions match TRBD2. Germline CDR1 and CDR2: SEHNR and FQNEAQ (reference sequence). This CDR3 comprises 14 residues. After removal of 5 bases from V and 1 base from J, the junction contained 3 bases not matched to a gene. The CDR3 sequence: CASSPGGGQETQYF. The DNA for the CDR3 is TGTGCCAGCAGCCCCGGGGGGGGCCAAGAGACCCAGTACTTC. The full variable domain, its missing parts supplied by reference TRBV7-9 and TRBJ2-5, is DTGVSQNPRHKITKRGQNVTFRCDPISEHNRLYWYRQTLGQGPEFLTYFQNEAQLEKSRLLSDRFSAERPKGSFSTLEIQRTEQGDSAMYLCASSPGGGQETQYFGPGTRLLVL.

This sequence joins TRBV19 and TRBJ1-1, with D possibly TRBD1 on 6 matching bases. Germline CDR1 reads LNHDA; CDR2 reads SQIVND (reference sequence). V gave up 5 bases and J gave up 2 bases, with 9 bases separating them. This CDR3 region has 13 residues. CDR3 DNA sequence: TGTGCCAGTAGTGGACAGTATAACACTGAAGCTTTCTTT. Encoded protein: CASSGQYNTEAFF.

The chain recombines TRBV15 with TRBJ2-7; D is undetermined. The CDR3 consists of 14 residues. V was pared by 0 bases and J by 0 bases, with 6 bases between. CDR1 is LNHNV, CDR2 YYDKDF, per germline (reference sequence). The CDR3 DNA sequence: TGTGCCACCAGCAGAGAGCAGGACTCCTACGAGCAGTACTTC. This gives the protein CATSREQDSYEQYF.

This clone was recorded once. The genes are TRBV5-1 and TRBJ2-3; 11 positions agree with TRBD1. This CDR3 is built from 15 residues. Germline-derived CDR1 and CDR2 are SGHRS and YFSETQ. V trimming: 4 bases; J trimming: 6 bases; junction bases outside the gene matches: 7. CDR3 sequence: CASSVRDRGMDTQYF. CDR3 coding DNA: TGCGCCAGCAGCGTCCGGGACAGGGGGATGGATACGCAGTATTTT.

The V call is TRBV15, the J call TRBJ1-1; the D gene is possibly TRBD1 (6 bases). V lost 5 bases to trimming and J lost 7 bases, with 23 bases between them. CDR1 is LNHNV, CDR2 YYDKDF, per germline (reference sequence). This CDR3 is 16 amino acids long. The CDR3 reads CATSPLGETGFHEAFF. The CDR3 region has the DNA TGTGCCACCAGCCCCCTGGGGGAAACAGGGTTTCATGAAGCTTTCTTT.

The V and J genes are TRBV7-8 and TRBJ2-7, with 7 bases fitting TRBD2. The CDR3 length is 13 residues. The V gene's germline CDR1 is SGHVS and CDR2 FQNEAQ. The trim removed 5 bases at V and 2 bases at J, leaving 3 bases unmatched. The DNA of the CDR3 is TGTGCCAGCAGCATGGGGGGGGCCTACGAGCAGTACTTC. Amino acids: CASSMGGAYEQYF.

This clone was picked up a small number of times. The CDR3 sequence: CAVQGATEAFF. In DNA form, the CDR3 reads TGTGCCGTACAGGGGGCCACTGAAGCTTTCTTT. The V call is TRBV6-5, the J call TRBJ1-1; 9 bases are shared with TRBD1. The CDR3 spans 11 residues. The trim removed 11 bases at V and 4 bases at J, leaving 2 bases unmatched. Germline values: CDR1 MNHEY, CDR2 SVGAGI.

This clone was detected a few times. The V call is TRBV7-8, the J call TRBJ2-3, with 11 bases aligning to TRBD2. The V and J ends lost 3 bases and 4 bases, in that order; junction bases with no gene match: 6. This CDR3 region has 16 residues. CDR1 is SGHVS and CDR2 is FQNEAQ in the germline V gene. The CDR3 bases are TGTGCCAGCAGCTTGGTAGCGGGGGGGCCAGCAGATACGCAGTATTTT. It codes for CASSLVAGGPADTQYF.

The chain has TRBV7-6 and TRBJ1-2, with 7 bases that match TRBD1. V shed 3 bases, J shed 5 bases, and the junction held 9 bases outside the gene matches. The V gene's germline CDR1 is SGHVS and CDR2 FNYEAQ. This CDR3 is built from 15 residues. The CDR3: CASSLVPGTAYGYTF. In DNA, the CDR3 is TGTGCCAGCAGCTTGGTTCCCGGGACAGCTTATGGCTACACCTTC.

The chain is built from TRBV6-1 and TRBJ1-1; 7 nucleotides line up with TRBD1. The ends lost 1 base at V and 6 bases at J; junction bases unmatched: 8. The germline V gene encodes CDR1 MNHNS and CDR2 SASEGT. The CDR3 totals 15 residues. This chain's CDR3 is CASSEERGLASEAFF. The CDR3 DNA follows: TGTGCCAGCAGTGAAGAAAGGGGGCTGGCATCTGAAGCTTTCTTT.

This clone was seen a few times. The chain's CDR3 is CATSSTGRAEAFF. Here the CDR3 DNA reads TGTGCCACCAGCAGTACGGGAAGGGCTGAAGCTTTCTTT. The chain has TRBV15 and TRBJ1-1; D is unclear. The CDR3 spans 13 residues. Germline V gives CDR1 LNHNV, CDR2 YYDKDF (reference sequence). V gave up 3 bases and J gave up 6 bases, with 11 bases separating them.

The chain recombines TRBV29-1 with TRBJ1-2; D is possibly TRBD1 (6 bases). Germline V gene lookup returns CDR1 SQVTM and CDR2 ANQGSEA. With 3 bases removed from V and 5 bases from J, the gap between germline ends came to 13 bases. This CDR3 has 13 residues. The CDR3 DNA reads TGCAGCGTTGACTCGGACAGAGTTTATGGCTACACCTTC. The encoded protein is CSVDSDRVYGYTF.

The chain combines TRBV10-3 with TRBJ2-7; 7 positions agree with TRBD2. CDR1 is ENHRY and CDR2 is SYGVKD in the germline V gene. The CDR3 has 12 residues. Trimming at V came to 4 bases and at J to 7 bases, leaving 4 bases not matched to a gene. CDR3 bases: TGTGCCATCAGTGGACTAGCTGGGGAGCAGTACTTC. Translated, it gives CAISGLAGEQYF.

The V gene is TRBV2, the J gene TRBJ2-1, with 9 bases identical to TRBD2. The germline V gene encodes CDR1 SNHLY and CDR2 FYNNEI. This CDR3 contains 15 residues. J lost 4 bases, V lost 4 bases, and 5 bases had no gene match. This CDR3 is CASSARLADYNEQFF. DNA for the CDR3: TGTGCCAGCAGTGCTCGACTAGCGGATTACAATGAGCAGTTCTTC.

The V gene is TRBV6-2 or TRBV6-3, the J gene TRBJ2-1, with 8 bases that match TRBD2. V lost 5 bases, J lost 8 bases, and 8 bases stayed unmatched. CDR3 length: 14 amino acids. Germline CDR1 reads MNHEY; CDR2 reads SVGEGT. CDR3 sequence reads: CASSPGGVLDEQFF. The CDR3 DNA reads TGTGCCAGCAGTCCGGGAGGGGTACTCGATGAGCAGTTCTTC.

The V gene is TRBV7-9, the J gene TRBJ1-2; 8 bases are a match to TRBD1. The V gene end was trimmed by 5 bases and the J gene end by 6 bases; junction bases not matched to a gene: 14. Germline loops: CDR1 SEHNR, CDR2 FQNEAQ (reference sequence). The CDR3 is 16 amino acids. The chain's CDR3 is CASSQSQGARYDGYTF. DNA for the CDR3: TGTGCCAGCAGCCAAAGTCAGGGGGCCCGATATGATGGCTACACCTTC. The whole variable domain, filled in from reference TRBV7-9 and TRBJ1-2, reads DTGVSQNPRHKITKRGQNVTFRCDPISEHNRLYWYRQTLGQGPEFLTYFQNEAQLEKSRLLSDRFSAERPKGSFSTLEIQRTEQGDSAMYLCASSQSQGARYDGYTFGSGTRLTVV.

This clone was seen a few times. The chain links TRBV18 to TRBJ1-2; D remains unclear. V lost 2 bases and J lost 4, with 23 bases in between. Germline V gives CDR1 KGHSH, CDR2 LQKENI. The CDR3 is 18 residues long. As DNA, the CDR3 is TGTGCCAGCTCACCAAACTTAGCGAAATCTCGGGGAGCCTATGGCTACACCTTC. Translating it yields CASSPNLAKSRGAYGYTF.

This chain uses TRBV2 with TRBJ1-1; TRBD1 aligns across 7 bases. V was clipped by 5 bases and J by 3 bases; unmatched bases: 9. From germline, CDR1 is SNHLY and CDR2 FYNNEI. The CDR3 is made up of 15 amino acids. The CDR3 sequence is CASSSRSTGDTEAFF. In DNA form, the CDR3 reads TGTGCCAGCAGTTCCCGATCAACAGGGGACACTGAAGCTTTCTTT.

This clone appeared a few times. This chain links TRBV6-1 with TRBJ1-2; 9 nucleotides line up with TRBD1. Trimming took 0 bases from V and 8 from J; bases not matched to a gene: 10. This CDR3 region has 16 residues. Germline CDR1 and CDR2: MNHNS and SASEGT. CDR3 in DNA: TGTGCCAGCAGTGAAGCCATAGGACAGGGGATGGGCGGCTACACCTTC. This translates into CASSEAIGQGMGGYTF.

The DNA for the CDR3 is TGTGCCAGCAGCCAAGATATAGGGGGATACTCTGGAAACACCATATATTTT. It specifies CASSQDIGGYSGNTIYF. This chain uses TRBV4-2 with TRBJ1-3; maybe TRBD1 (6 bases). Germline assignment: CDR1 LGHNA and CDR2 YNFKEQ. Trimming left V 0 bases short and J 0 bases short, with 12 bases between. CDR3 size: 17 residues.

The rearrangement joins TRBV10-1 to TRBJ1-1; the D is unclear. Germline loops: CDR1 WNHNN, CDR2 SYGVQD (reference sequence). Trimming removed 4 bases at V and 0 bases at J, with 9 bases between. The CDR3 totals 14 residues. CDR3 region: CASSANFMNTEAFF. CDR3 DNA: TGCGCCAGCAGTGCCAATTTCATGAACACTGAAGCTTTCTTT.

The chain carries TRBV20-1 and TRBJ2-3; 9 bases align to TRBD2. This CDR3 contains 14 residues. Germline V gene data show CDR1 as DFQATT and CDR2 as SNEGSKA (reference sequence). V lost 3 bases, J lost 4 bases, and 5 bases stayed unmatched. The CDR3 nucleotides read TGCAGTGCTAGTTTAGCGGGGGACGCAGATACGCAGTATTTT. Its protein product is CSASLAGDADTQYF.

The genes are TRBV5-1 and TRBJ1-2, with D possibly being TRBD1 (5 bases). Germline-derived CDR1 and CDR2 are SGHRS and YFSETQ. The germline V and J ends were trimmed by 1 base and 7 bases, with 14 bases remaining between them. The CDR3 sequence is 14 residues long. CDR3 region: CASSLKPGLGGYTF. The CDR3 DNA reads TGCGCCAGCAGCTTGAAGCCAGGGCTGGGTGGCTACACCTTC.